This TCR beta chain appears in the sequencing data of a study of cytomegalovirus exposure and HLA in healthy donors. This clone was picked up many times. The PCR was carried out with 60 Vbeta primers and 13 Jbeta primers. The data were produced by immunoSEQ multiplex PCR, yet TCRdb's version contains in-frame clones alone and is incomplete. The data show around 100,000 clones, about 71% seen once. CDR3 length equals 14 residues. Germline values: CDR1 WNHNN, CDR2 SYGVQD (reference sequence). J lost 7 bases, V lost 5 bases, and 5 bases had no gene match. The sequencing input was PBMCs. The origin of this receptor is a woman in her forties or fifties in good health and CMV-seronegative. This chain links TRBV10-1 with TRBJ2-4; 10 bases agree with TRBD2. DNA for the CDR3: TGCGCCAGCAGTAGGAGCGGGGGGGAGAACATTCAGTACTTC. This sequence encodes CASSRSGGENIQYF.